This T cell receptor beta chain was found in a study of beta chain features in type 1 diabetes. CD45RO/CCR7/CD25/CD127/CD95/CD27 staining was used to isolate CD4+ naive, central memory, regulatory and stem cell-like memory cells by sorting. Study findings and constraints: Type 1 diabetes patients showed a moderate but significant shortening of TCRB CDR3s in all four CD4+ subsets.

CDR1 is SGHDT and CDR2 is YYEEEE in the germline V gene. V shed 3 bases, J shed 5 bases, and the junction held 8 bases outside the gene matches. This CDR3 is 16 amino acids long. Expressed TCRB transcripts got sequenced, as all isolated RNA was reverse transcribed. This table comes from immunoSEQ multiplex PCR, and its TCRdb copy is limited to in-frame clones, with some not included. The table includes almost 350,000 clones, 9.3% detected once. Worth noting for this clone: Its specificity is unknown.

This chain connects TRBV5-6 to TRBJ2-5; 12 positions match TRBD1. The specimen sequenced was central memory CD4+ T cells from blood. This TCR derives from a man aged 30-40 years with type 1 diabetes. This chain's CDR3 is CASSYTGTGGLETQYF. In DNA, the CDR3 is TGTGCCAGCAGCTACACCGGGACAGGGGGCTTGGAGACCCAGTACTTC.